Sequencing of this T cell receptor (beta chain) was carried out in a study of CD8+CD57+ T cells in acquired aplastic anemia. The wider study: Each DNA sample taken from sorted CD4+ and CD8+ cells came to 2.5 to 4 ug on average.

For CDR3 and TCR beta VDJ profiling, genomic DNA was the template used. TCRdb re-analysed the reads in MiXCR, keeping a single row per CDR3 protein. The table has hundreds of thousands of distinct CDR3 sequences, approximately 70% seen once. A remark on this clonotype: The junction departs from germline at one end; a sequencing error may be responsible.

CDR1 SGHRS and CDR2 YFSETQ come from the germline V gene. This CDR3 spans 15 amino acids. The chain has TRBV5-1 and TRBJ1-1; 8 nucleotides match TRBD1. The TCR comes from a human donor in good health, serving as a control. The sequencing sample was made of sorted CD4+, CD8+, or CD8+CD57+ T cells (not recorded which) from PBMCs. The CDR3 region has the DNA TGTGCCAGCAGCACCGGACAGGGCGCGACTACTGAAGCTTTCTTT. It translates to CASSTGQGATTEAFF.